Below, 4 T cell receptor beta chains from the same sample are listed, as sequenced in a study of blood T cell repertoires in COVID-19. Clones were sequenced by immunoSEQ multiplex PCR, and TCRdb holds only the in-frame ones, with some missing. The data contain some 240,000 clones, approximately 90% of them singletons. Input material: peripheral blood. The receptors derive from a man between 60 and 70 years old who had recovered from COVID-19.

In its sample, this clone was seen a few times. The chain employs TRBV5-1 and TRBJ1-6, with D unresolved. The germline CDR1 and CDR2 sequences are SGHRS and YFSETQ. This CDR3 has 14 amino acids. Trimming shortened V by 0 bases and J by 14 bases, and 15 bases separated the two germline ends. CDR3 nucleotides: TGCGCCAGCAGCTTGGTCGGCACCATGGAGGCCCTCCACTTT. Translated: CASSLVGTMEALHF. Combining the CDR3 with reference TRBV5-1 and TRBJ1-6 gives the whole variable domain KAGVTQTPRYLIKTRGQQVTLSCSPISGHRSVSWYQQTPGQGLQFLFEYFSETQRNKGNFPGRFSGRQFSNSRSEMNVSTLELGDSALYLCASSLVGTMEALHFGNGTRLTVT.

CDR3 sequence (DNA): TGTGCCAGCAGCCCCCGGACAGGGGCAACCACGAACACTGAAGCTTTCTTT. Its translation: CASSPRTGATTNTEAFF. The chain joins TRBV11-2 to TRBJ1-1, with TRBD1 identical over 9 bases. Trimming cost V 5 bases and J 1 base; bases outside gene matches: 11. The CDR3 has 17 residues. Germline V gene lookup returns CDR1 SGHAT and CDR2 FQNNGV.

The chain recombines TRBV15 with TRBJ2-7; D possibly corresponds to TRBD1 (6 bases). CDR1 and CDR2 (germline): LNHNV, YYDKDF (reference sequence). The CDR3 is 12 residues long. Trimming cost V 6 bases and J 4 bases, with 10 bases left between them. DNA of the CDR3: TGTGCCACCAGTCCTGGACAGTACGAGCAGTACTTC. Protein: CATSPGQYEQYF.

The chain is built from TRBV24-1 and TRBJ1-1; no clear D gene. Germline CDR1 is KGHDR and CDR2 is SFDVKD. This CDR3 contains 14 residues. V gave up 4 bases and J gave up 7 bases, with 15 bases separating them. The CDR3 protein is CATSESAGGSEAFF. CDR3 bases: TGTGCCACCAGTGAATCGGCAGGAGGAAGTGAAGCTTTCTTT.